A single sample is the source of the 10 T cell receptor beta chains below, sequenced in a study of identical twins (dated by TCRdb to 2016 to 2017). Libraries were built with 5' RACE. For sequencing, an Illumina HiSeq 2000 was employed. The public reads were run again by TCRdb, first through fastp at Q25 and then through MiXCR, and only productive beta chains were kept. Rows with a matching CDR3 protein are joined into one entry that keeps the most common DNA and genes. The sample contains 1.5 million to 2 million distinct CDR3 sequences, around a third of them found a single time. The top ten clones comprise about 0.27% of the sample. The sequenced material came from cord blood. These receptors were obtained from a newborn girl in good health.

This clonotype occurred a few times. The rearrangement links TRBV5-1 to TRBJ2-1; D assignment may be TRBD1 or TRBD2 (6 bases each). The CDR3 is made up of 16 amino acids. Germline CDR1 SGHRS, CDR2 YFSETQ. Trimming stripped 3 bases from V and 7 bases from J, with 20 bases between. CDR3 nucleotide sequence: TGCGCCAGCAGCTCCTCGGGAGTATCCGACAGGAATGAGCAGTTCTTC. Protein: CASSSSGVSDRNEQFF.

This rearrangement joins TRBV28 to TRBJ2-1; D perhaps matches TRBD2 (6 bases). The CDR3 is made up of 15 amino acids. V was cut by 5 bases and J by 5 bases, with 16 bases left in between. Germline values: CDR1 MDHEN, CDR2 SYDVKM. DNA of the CDR3: TGTGCCAGCAGTCGGGGGTGGTGGTCAGACAATGAGCAGTTCTTC. This gives the protein CASSRGWWSDNEQFF. The whole variable domain, remainder taken from reference TRBV28 and TRBJ2-1, is DVKVTQSSRYLVKRTGEKVFLECVQDMDHENMFWYRQDPGLGLRLIYFSYDVKMKEKGDIPEGYSVSREKKERFSLILESASTNQTSMYLCASSRGWWSDNEQFFGPGTRLTVL.

This clonotype has only a few counts. This chain uses TRBV25-1 with TRBJ2-7, with TRBD1 as a possible D gene (6 bases). V lost 5 bases and J lost 2, with 10 bases in between. In germline, CDR1 is MGHDK, CDR2 SYGVNS. There are 13 residues in the CDR3. The CDR3 DNA sequence: TGTGCCAGCAGTTGGGACATTCCCTACGAGCAGTACTTC. It encodes CASSWDIPYEQYF.

The chain employs TRBV20-1 and TRBJ1-1; TRBD1 aligns across 8 bases. Germline trimming cut 6 bases from V and 7 bases from J; bases unmatched to any gene: 10. This CDR3 has 13 amino acids. CDR1 and CDR2 (germline): DFQATT, SNEGSKA (reference sequence). CDR3 protein: CSAAWTGRVEAFF. The CDR3 DNA sequence: TGCAGTGCCGCATGGACAGGGAGAGTTGAAGCTTTCTTT.

This clonotype was counted at least ten times. The CDR3 region is CASSQDRLETGEQFF. CDR3 nucleotides: TGCGCCAGCAGCCAAGACAGACTAGAGACGGGTGAGCAGTTCTTC. J is TRBJ2-1 and V is TRBV4-1; tentative D call: TRBD2 (6 bases). This CDR3 contains 15 residues. Germline CDR1 MGHRA, CDR2 YSYEKL. Deletions cut 0 bases from V and 9 bases from J, with 15 bases between.

This chain joins TRBV20-1 and TRBJ1-1, with D possibly being TRBD1 (6 bases). V shed 2 bases and J shed 3 bases, with 13 bases lying between them. The V gene's germline CDR1 is DFQATT and CDR2 SNEGSKA (reference sequence). This CDR3 comprises 14 residues. CDR3 sequence (DNA): TGCAGTGCTAGAATGGGGGGCATGGACACTGAAGCTTTCTTT. This gives the protein CSARMGGMDTEAFF.

The chain has TRBV19 and TRBJ2-3; D ambiguous. V lost 1 base and J 2 bases, leaving 7 bases between the germline ends. Germline loops: CDR1 LNHDA, CDR2 SQIVND (reference sequence). This CDR3 has 14 residues. The CDR3 region is CASSIVGSTDTQYF. The CDR3 DNA reads TGTGCCAGTAGTATAGTTGGCTCCACAGATACGCAGTATTTT.

Turning to this clonotype: A junction boundary mismatches the germline segment, possibly from a read error. V is TRBV6-1 and J is TRBJ2-5; D gene ambiguous. CDR1 and CDR2 from the germline V gene are MNHNS and SASEGT. This CDR3 spans 13 amino acids. CDR3 sequence: CANSDRPRETQYF. CDR3 DNA: TGTGCCAACAGTGATAGGCCAAGGGAGACCCAGTACTTC.

This clonotype was picked up a small number of times. The chain employs TRBV7-2 and TRBJ1-4; 10 nucleotides line up with TRBD1. The germline V gene has CDR1 SGHTA and CDR2 FQGNSA. The CDR3 sequence is 15 residues long. The junction had 6 bases not matched to a gene; V was cut back by 1 base and J by 10 bases. DNA for the CDR3: TGTGCCAGCAGCTTAGGACCCGGGACAGGGGCAAAACTGTTTTTT. This translates into CASSLGPGTGAKLFF.

The rearrangement uses TRBV7-9 and TRBJ1-6; TRBD1 matches at 9 bases. Germline loops: CDR1 SEHNR, CDR2 FQNEAQ (reference sequence). The CDR3 loop spans 17 amino acids. Germline trimming cut 1 base from V and 4 bases from J; bases unmatched to any gene: 5. CDR3 residues: CASSLGGGQGYNSPLHF. For the CDR3, the DNA is TGTGCCAGCAGCTTAGGGGGCGGACAGGGGTATAATTCACCCCTCCACTTT.